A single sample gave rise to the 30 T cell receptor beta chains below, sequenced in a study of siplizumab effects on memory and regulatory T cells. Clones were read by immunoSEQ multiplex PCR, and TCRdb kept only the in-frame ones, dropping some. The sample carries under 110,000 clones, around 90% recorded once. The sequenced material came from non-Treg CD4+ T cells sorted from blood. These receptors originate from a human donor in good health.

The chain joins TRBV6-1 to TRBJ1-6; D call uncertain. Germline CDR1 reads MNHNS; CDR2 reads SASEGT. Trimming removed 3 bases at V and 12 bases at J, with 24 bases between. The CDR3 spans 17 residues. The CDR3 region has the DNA TGTGCCAGCAGTGACTACGCTACAAGGGATCGGCCTAGACCCCTCCACTTT. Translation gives CASSDYATRDRPRPLHF.

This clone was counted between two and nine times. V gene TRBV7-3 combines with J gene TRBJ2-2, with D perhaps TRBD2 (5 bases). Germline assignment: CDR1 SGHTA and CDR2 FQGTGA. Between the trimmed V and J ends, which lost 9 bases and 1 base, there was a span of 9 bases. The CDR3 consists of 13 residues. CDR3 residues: CASQLGNTGELFF. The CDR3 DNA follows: TGTGCCAGTCAACTAGGGAACACCGGGGAGCTGTTTTTT.

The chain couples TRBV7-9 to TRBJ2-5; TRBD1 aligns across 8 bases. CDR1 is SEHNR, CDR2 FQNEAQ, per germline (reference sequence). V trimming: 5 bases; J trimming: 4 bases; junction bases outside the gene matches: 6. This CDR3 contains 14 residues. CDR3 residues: CASSDSGGIETQYF. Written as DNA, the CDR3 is TGTGCCAGCAGCGATTCAGGGGGCATAGAGACCCAGTACTTC. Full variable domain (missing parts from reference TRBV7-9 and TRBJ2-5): DTGVSQNPRHKITKRGQNVTFRCDPISEHNRLYWYRQTLGQGPEFLTYFQNEAQLEKSRLLSDRFSAERPKGSFSTLEIQRTEQGDSAMYLCASSDSGGIETQYFGPGTRLLVL.

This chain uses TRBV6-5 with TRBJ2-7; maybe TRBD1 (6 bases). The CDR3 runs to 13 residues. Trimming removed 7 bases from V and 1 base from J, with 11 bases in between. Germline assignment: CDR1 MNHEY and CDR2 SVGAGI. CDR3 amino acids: CASKLGASYEQYF. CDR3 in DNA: TGTGCCAGCAAACTGGGGGCATCCTACGAGCAGTACTTC.

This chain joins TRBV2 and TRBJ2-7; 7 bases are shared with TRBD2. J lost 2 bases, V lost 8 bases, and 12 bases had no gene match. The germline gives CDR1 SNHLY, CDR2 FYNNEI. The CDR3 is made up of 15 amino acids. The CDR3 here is CASGVGRAGTYEQYF. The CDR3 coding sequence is TGTGCCAGCGGGGTGGGTAGAGCGGGAACCTACGAGCAGTACTTC.

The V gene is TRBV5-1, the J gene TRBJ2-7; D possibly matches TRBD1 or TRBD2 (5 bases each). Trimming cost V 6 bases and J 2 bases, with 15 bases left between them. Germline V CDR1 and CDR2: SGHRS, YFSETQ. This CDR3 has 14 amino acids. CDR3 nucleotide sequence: TGCGCCAGCACCATCTCTGGGGGTGCCTACGAGCAGTACTTC. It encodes CASTISGGAYEQYF.

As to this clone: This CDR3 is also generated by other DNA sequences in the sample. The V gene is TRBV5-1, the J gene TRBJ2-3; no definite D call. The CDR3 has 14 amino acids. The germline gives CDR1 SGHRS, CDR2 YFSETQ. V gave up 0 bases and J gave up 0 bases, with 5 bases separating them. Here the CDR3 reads CASSLGQSTDTQYF. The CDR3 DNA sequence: TGCGCCAGCAGCTTGGGGCAGAGCACAGATACGCAGTATTTT. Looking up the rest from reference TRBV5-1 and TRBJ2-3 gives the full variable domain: KAGVTQTPRYLIKTRGQQVTLSCSPISGHRSVSWYQQTPGQGLQFLFEYFSETQRNKGNFPGRFSGRQFSNSRSEMNVSTLELGDSALYLCASSLGQSTDTQYFGPGTRLTVL.

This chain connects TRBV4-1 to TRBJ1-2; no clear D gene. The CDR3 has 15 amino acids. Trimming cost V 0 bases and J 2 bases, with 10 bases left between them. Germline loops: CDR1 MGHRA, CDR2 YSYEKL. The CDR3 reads CASSQDEVWNYGYTF. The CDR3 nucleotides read TGCGCCAGCAGCCAAGATGAGGTGTGGAACTATGGCTACACCTTC.

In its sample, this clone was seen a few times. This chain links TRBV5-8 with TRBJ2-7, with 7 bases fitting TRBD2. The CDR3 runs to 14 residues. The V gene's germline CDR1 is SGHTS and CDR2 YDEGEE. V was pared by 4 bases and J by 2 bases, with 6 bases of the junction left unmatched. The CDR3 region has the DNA TGTGCCAGCAGCGCCAGCGGGGCGACCTACGAGCAGTACTTC. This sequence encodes CASSASGATYEQYF.

This CDR3 reads CASSITGPRRETQYF. CDR3 nucleotides: TGTGCCAGTAGTATAACAGGGCCCCGTCGGGAGACCCAGTACTTC. The V call is TRBV19, the J call TRBJ2-5; tentatively, D is TRBD1 (6 bases). V was clipped by 2 bases and J by 5 bases, with 15 bases between them. Germline lookup yields CDR1 LNHDA and CDR2 SQIVND (reference sequence). The CDR3 length is 15 residues.

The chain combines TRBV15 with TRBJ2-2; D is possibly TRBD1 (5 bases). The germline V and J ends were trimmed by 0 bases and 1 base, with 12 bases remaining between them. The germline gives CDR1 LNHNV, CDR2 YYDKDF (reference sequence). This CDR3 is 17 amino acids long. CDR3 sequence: CATSRDYQGWNTGELFF. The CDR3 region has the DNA TGTGCCACCAGCAGAGATTACCAGGGATGGAACACCGGGGAGCTGTTTTTT.

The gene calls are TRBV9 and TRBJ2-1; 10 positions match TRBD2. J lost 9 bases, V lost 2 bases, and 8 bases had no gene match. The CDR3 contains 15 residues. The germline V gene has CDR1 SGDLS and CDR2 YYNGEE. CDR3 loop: CASSVLAGDVGEQFF. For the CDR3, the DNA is TGTGCCAGCAGCGTCCTAGCGGGAGATGTAGGTGAGCAGTTCTTC.

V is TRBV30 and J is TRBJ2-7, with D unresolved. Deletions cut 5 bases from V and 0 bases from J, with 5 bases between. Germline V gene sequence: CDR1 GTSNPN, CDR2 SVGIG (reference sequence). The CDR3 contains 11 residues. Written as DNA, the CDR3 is TGTGCCTGGGGAGCCTCCTACGAGCAGTACTTC. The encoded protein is CAWGASYEQYF.

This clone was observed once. The CDR3 sequence is CATKRGLAGRGETQYF. CDR3 nucleotide sequence: TGTGCCACCAAACGGGGACTAGCGGGAAGAGGAGAGACCCAGTACTTC. The chain is built from TRBV13 and TRBJ2-5, with TRBD2 matching over 13 bases. Germline loops: CDR1 PRHDT, CDR2 FYEKMQ (reference sequence). With 10 bases clipped from V and 4 bases from J, the junction kept 12 bases outside the gene matches. The CDR3 totals 16 residues.

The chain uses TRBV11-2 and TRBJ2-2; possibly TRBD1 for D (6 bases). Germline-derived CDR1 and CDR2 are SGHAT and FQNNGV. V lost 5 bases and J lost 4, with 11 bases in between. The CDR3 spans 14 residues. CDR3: CASSQNRVTGELFF. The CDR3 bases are TGTGCCAGCAGCCAAAACAGGGTCACCGGGGAGCTGTTTTTT. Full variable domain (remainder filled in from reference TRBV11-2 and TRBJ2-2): EAGVAQSPRYKIIEKRQSVAFWCNPISGHATLYWYQQILGQGPKLLIQFQNNGVVDDSQLPKDRFSAERLKGVDSTLKIQPAKLEDSAVYLCASSQNRVTGELFFGEGSRLTVL.

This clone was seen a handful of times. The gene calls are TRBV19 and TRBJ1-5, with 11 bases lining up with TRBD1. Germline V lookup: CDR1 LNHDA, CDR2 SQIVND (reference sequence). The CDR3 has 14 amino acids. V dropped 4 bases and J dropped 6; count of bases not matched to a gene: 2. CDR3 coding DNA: TGTGCCAGTAGTAGGACAGGGGGCGGTCAGCCCCAGCATTTT. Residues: CASSRTGGGQPQHF.

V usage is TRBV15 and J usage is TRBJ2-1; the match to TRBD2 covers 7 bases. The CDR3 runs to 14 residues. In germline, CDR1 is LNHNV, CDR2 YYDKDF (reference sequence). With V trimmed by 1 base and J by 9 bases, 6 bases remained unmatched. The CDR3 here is CATSRGLAPSEQFF. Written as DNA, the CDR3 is TGTGCCACCAGCAGAGGACTAGCCCCCAGTGAGCAGTTCTTC.

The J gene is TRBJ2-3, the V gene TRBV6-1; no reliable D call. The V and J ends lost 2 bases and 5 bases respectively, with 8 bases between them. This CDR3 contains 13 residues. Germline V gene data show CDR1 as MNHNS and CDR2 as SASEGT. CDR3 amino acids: CASSEITVDTQYF. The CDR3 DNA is TGTGCCAGCAGTGAAATTACAGTAGATACGCAGTATTTT.

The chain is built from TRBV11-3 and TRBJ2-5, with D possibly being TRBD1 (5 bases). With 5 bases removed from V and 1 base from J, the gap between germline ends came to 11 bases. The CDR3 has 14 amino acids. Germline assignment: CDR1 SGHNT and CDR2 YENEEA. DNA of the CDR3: TGTGCCAGCAGCGATGACAGCCCCCAAGAGACCCAGTACTTC. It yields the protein CASSDDSPQETQYF.

The CDR3 is CASSSLAGGVTGELFF. CDR3 nucleotides: TGTGCCAGCAGCTCCCTAGCGGGAGGGGTCACCGGGGAGCTGTTTTTT. The chain recombines TRBV11-3 with TRBJ2-2; 12 bases line up with TRBD2. J gave up 4 bases and V 4 bases, and 4 bases lay outside the gene matches. Germline assignment: CDR1 SGHNT and CDR2 YENEEA. This CDR3 is 16 amino acids long.

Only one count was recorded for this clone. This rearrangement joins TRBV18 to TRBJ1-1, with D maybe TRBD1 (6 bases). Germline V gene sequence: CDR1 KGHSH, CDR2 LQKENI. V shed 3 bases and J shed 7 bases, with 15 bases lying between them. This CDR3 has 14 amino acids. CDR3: CASSPRAGDGEAFF. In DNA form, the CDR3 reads TGTGCCAGCTCACCGCGAGCAGGGGACGGTGAAGCTTTCTTT. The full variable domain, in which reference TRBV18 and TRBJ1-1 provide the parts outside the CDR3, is NAGVMQNPRHLVRRRGQEARLRCSPMKGHSHVYWYRQLPEEGLKFMVYLQKENIIDESGMPKERFSAEFPKEGPSILRIQQVVRGDSAAYFCASSPRAGDGEAFFGQGTRLTVV.

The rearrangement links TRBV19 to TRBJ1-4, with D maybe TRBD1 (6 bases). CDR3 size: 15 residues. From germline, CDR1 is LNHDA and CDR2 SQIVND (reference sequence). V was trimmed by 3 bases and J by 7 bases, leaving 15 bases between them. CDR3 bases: TGTGCCAGTAGTATTCTGGGGGCTTTGGGTGAAAAACTGTTTTTT. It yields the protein CASSILGALGEKLFF.

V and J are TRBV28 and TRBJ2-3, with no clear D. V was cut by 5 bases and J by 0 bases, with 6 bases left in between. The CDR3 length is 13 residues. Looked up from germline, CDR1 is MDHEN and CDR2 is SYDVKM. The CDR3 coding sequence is TGTGCCAGCAGTATCCCTAGCACAGATACGCAGTATTTT. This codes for CASSIPSTDTQYF. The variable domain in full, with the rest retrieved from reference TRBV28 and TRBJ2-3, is DVKVTQSSRYLVKRTGEKVFLECVQDMDHENMFWYRQDPGLGLRLIYFSYDVKMKEKGDIPEGYSVSREKKERFSLILESASTNQTSMYLCASSIPSTDTQYFGPGTRLTVL.

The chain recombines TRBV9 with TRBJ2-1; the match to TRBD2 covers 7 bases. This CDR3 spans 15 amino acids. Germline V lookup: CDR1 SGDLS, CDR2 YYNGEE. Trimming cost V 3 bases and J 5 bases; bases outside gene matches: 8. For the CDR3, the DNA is TGTGCCAGCAGCGCCACTAGCGAAACGAACAATGAGCAGTTCTTC. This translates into CASSATSETNNEQFF. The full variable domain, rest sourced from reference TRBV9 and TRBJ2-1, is DSGVTQTPKHLITATGQRVTLRCSPRSGDLSVYWYQQSLDQGLQFLIQYYNGEERAKGNILERFSAQQFPDLHSELNLSSLELGDSALYFCASSATSETNNEQFFGPGTRLTVL.

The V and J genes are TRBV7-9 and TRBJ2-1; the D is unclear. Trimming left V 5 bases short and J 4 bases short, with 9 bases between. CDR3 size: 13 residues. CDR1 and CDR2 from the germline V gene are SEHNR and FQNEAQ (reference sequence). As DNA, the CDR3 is TGTGCCAGCAGCCTAGGGTTGTACAATGAGCAGTTCTTC. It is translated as CASSLGLYNEQFF.

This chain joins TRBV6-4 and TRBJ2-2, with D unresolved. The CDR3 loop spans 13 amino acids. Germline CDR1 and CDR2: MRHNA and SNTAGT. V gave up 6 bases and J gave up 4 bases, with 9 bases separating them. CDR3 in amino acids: CASRTPVTGELFF. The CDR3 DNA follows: TGTGCCAGCAGGACCCCAGTCACCGGGGAGCTGTTTTTT.

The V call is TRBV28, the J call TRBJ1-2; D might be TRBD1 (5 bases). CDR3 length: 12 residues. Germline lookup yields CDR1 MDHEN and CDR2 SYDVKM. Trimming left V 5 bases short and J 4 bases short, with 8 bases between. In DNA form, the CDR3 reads TGTGCCAGCAGTGGGGACCCCTATGGCTACACCTTC. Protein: CASSGDPYGYTF.

DNA for the CDR3: TGTGCCAGCAGTGAAAGTGGTAGCGGGAGGGCCTACAATGAGCAGTTCTTC. Translated, it gives CASSESGSGRAYNEQFF. This rearrangement joins TRBV2 to TRBJ2-1; 11 nucleotides line up with TRBD2. Germline V CDR1 and CDR2: SNHLY, FYNNEI. The CDR3 length is 17 residues. After removal of 2 bases from V and 2 bases from J, the junction contained 5 bases not matched to a gene. Full variable domain (remainder filled in from reference TRBV2 and TRBJ2-1): EPEVTQTPSHQVTQMGQEVILRCVPISNHLYFYWYRQILGQKVEFLVSFYNNEISEKSEIFDDQFSVERPDGSNFTLKIRSTKLEDSAMYFCASSESGSGRAYNEQFFGPGTRLTVL.

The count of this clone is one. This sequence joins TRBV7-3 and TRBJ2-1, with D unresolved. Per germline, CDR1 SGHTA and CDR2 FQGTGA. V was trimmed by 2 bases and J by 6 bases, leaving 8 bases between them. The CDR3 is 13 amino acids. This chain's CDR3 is CASSLLHGNEQFF. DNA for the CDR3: TGTGCCAGCAGCTTACTCCACGGCAATGAGCAGTTCTTC.

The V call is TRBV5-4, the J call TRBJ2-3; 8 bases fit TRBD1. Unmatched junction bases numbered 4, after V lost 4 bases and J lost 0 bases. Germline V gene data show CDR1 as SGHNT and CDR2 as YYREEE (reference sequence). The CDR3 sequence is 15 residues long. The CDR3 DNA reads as TGTGCCAGCAGCAACGACAGGGGAAGCACAGATACGCAGTATTTT. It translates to CASSNDRGSTDTQYF.